The following is a T cell receptor beta chain sequence with its context. This sample was taken from a study of cytomegalovirus exposure and HLA in healthy donors. The CDR3 loop spans 15 amino acids. V lost 0 bases and J 6 bases, leaving 11 bases between the germline ends. Germline loops: CDR1 LGHNA, CDR2 YSLEER. Primers included in the PCR were 60 Vbeta and 13 Jbeta primers. Some clones are missing from TCRdb's copy, which holds only in-frame ones; the method was immunoSEQ multiplex PCR. This listing includes tens of thousands of clones. The sample taken for sequencing was PBMCs. V usage is TRBV4-3 and J usage is TRBJ1-4; TRBD1 might be the D (6 bases). The TCR originated in a female donor in good health and CMV-seropositive. CDR3 sequence: CASSQDGTYYEKLFF. The CDR3 DNA sequence: TGCGCCAGCAGCCAAGACGGGACATATTATGAAAAACTGTTTTTT.